These T cell receptor beta chains were read from a single sample in a study of cytomegalovirus exposure and HLA in healthy donors. The table came from immunoSEQ multiplex PCR; TCRdb's copy has only in-frame clones and leaves some out. The data contain about 200,000 clones, over 60% of them singletons. The sequencing input was PBMCs. The receptors derive from a man aged 35 to 55 in good health and CMV-seronegative. The CDR3 runs from the conserved cysteine through the conserved F or W. Each record gives: CDR3 protein, CDR3 DNA, V gene, J gene, clone size, D gene. A D gene is named only where the DNA matches it firmly. Expanded clones are given a class, and other clones once, few, many or no size at all.

CDR3aa: CAWSLAARTDTQYF
CDR3nt: TGTGCCTGGAGTTTGGCCGCGCGGACAGATACGCAGTATTTT
v_gene: TRBV30
j_gene: TRBJ2-3
abundance: .
d_gene: .

CDR3aa: CASSSRIGRGNTEAFF
CDR3nt: TGCGCCAGCAGCTCCCGAATAGGGAGAGGGAACACTGAAGCTTTCTTT
v_gene: TRBV4-3
j_gene: TRBJ1-1
abundance: few
d_gene: .

CDR3aa: CASSQGAGQAGKNIQYF
CDR3nt: TGCGCCAGCAGCCAGGGCGCGGGACAGGCAGGGAAAAACATTCAGTACTTC
v_gene: TRBV4-1
j_gene: TRBJ2-4
abundance: .
d_gene: TRBD1

CDR3aa: CASSRDRAGKETQYF
CDR3nt: TGCGCCAGCAGCCGAGACAGGGCTGGGAAAGAGACCCAGTACTTC
v_gene: TRBV4-1
j_gene: TRBJ2-5
abundance: .
d_gene: TRBD1

CDR3aa: CASSETESYEQYF
CDR3nt: TGCGCCAGCAGTGAAACAGAGTCCTACGAGCAGTACTTC
v_gene: TRBV10-2
j_gene: TRBJ2-7
abundance: .
d_gene: .

CDR3aa: CATSGSGRHNEQFF
CDR3nt: TGTGCCACCAGCGGTAGCGGGAGGCACAATGAGCAGTTCTTC
v_gene: TRBV15
j_gene: TRBJ2-1
abundance: few
d_gene: TRBD2

CDR3aa: CASSYTGGNEQFF
CDR3nt: TGTGCCAGCAGCTATACGGGAGGAAATGAGCAGTTCTTC
v_gene: TRBV28
j_gene: TRBJ2-1
abundance: .
d_gene: TRBD2

CDR3aa: CASRPLAGGSNEQFF
CDR3nt: TGTGCCAGCAGGCCTCTAGCGGGAGGGTCCAATGAGCAGTTCTTC
v_gene: TRBV2
j_gene: TRBJ2-1
abundance: .
d_gene: TRBD2

CDR3aa: CASSPLEGENTEAFF
CDR3nt: TGTGCCAGCAGCCCTCTCGAGGGCGAGAACACTGAAGCTTTCTTT
v_gene: TRBV5-4
j_gene: TRBJ1-1
abundance: .
d_gene: .

CDR3aa: CASSQVLGANIQYF
CDR3nt: TGTGCCAGCAGCCAAGTGTTGGGAGCGAACATTCAGTACTTC
v_gene: TRBV4-2
j_gene: TRBJ2-4
abundance: .
d_gene: .

CDR3aa: CASSQDRRVGHEQYF
CDR3nt: TGTGCCAGCAGCCAAGATCGGAGGGTGGGGCACGAGCAGTACTTC
v_gene: TRBV4-2
j_gene: TRBJ2-7
abundance: once
d_gene: .

CDR3aa: CASSLVTGSDEQFF
CDR3nt: TGTGCCAGCAGCTTAGTTACAGGGAGCGATGAGCAGTTCTTC
v_gene: TRBV7-8
j_gene: TRBJ2-1
abundance: .
d_gene: .

CDR3aa: CASSLMGEGEKLFF
CDR3nt: TGTGCCAGCAGTTTAATGGGCGAAGGTGAAAAACTGTTTTTT
v_gene: TRBV28
j_gene: TRBJ1-4
abundance: .
d_gene: .

CDR3aa: CASSPLPDRGYEQYF
CDR3nt: TGTGCCAGCTCACCGCTGCCTGACAGGGGTTACGAGCAGTACTTC
v_gene: TRBV18
j_gene: TRBJ2-7
abundance: .
d_gene: TRBD1

CDR3aa: CASSHETSGIYEQYF
CDR3nt: TGTGCCAGCAGCCATGAGACTAGCGGGATCTACGAGCAGTACTTC
v_gene: TRBV4-2
j_gene: TRBJ2-7
abundance: .
d_gene: TRBD2

CDR3aa: CASSWLAGGGNEQFF
CDR3nt: TGTGCCAGCAGTTGGCTAGCGGGAGGCGGCAATGAGCAGTTCTTC
v_gene: TRBV28
j_gene: TRBJ2-1
abundance: .
d_gene: TRBD2

CDR3aa: CASSVGGLAGVTTDTQYF
CDR3nt: TGTGCCAGCAGCGTAGGAGGACTAGCGGGGGTAACGACAGATACGCAGTATTTT
v_gene: TRBV9
j_gene: TRBJ2-3
abundance: .
d_gene: TRBD2

CDR3aa: CAISETSGRSEQFF
CDR3nt: TGTGCCATCAGTGAGACTAGCGGGAGATCTGAGCAGTTCTTC
v_gene: TRBV10-3
j_gene: TRBJ2-1
abundance: .
d_gene: TRBD2

CDR3aa: CASSKKGKRGGNTEAFF
CDR3nt: TGTGCCAGCAGCAAAAAAGGGAAAAGGGGGGGGAACACTGAAGCTTTCTTT
v_gene: TRBV21-1
j_gene: TRBJ1-1
abundance: .
d_gene: .

CDR3aa: CASSPTGETQYF
CDR3nt: TGTGCCAGCAGCCCCACAGGGGAGACCCAGTACTTC
v_gene: TRBV9
j_gene: TRBJ2-5
abundance: .
d_gene: .

CDR3aa: CASSAITSGSNEQYF
CDR3nt: TGTGCCAGCAGTGCAATAACTAGCGGGAGTAACGAGCAGTACTTC
v_gene: TRBV6-1
j_gene: TRBJ2-7
abundance: .
d_gene: TRBD2

CDR3aa: CASSYATSGGQETQYF
CDR3nt: TGTGCCAGCAGTTATGCCACTAGCGGGGGACAAGAGACCCAGTACTTC
v_gene: TRBV6-5
j_gene: TRBJ2-5
abundance: .
d_gene: TRBD2

CDR3aa: CASSSPGQGYLEQYF
CDR3nt: TGTGCCAGCAGCTCCCCGGGACAGGGGTACCTAGAGCAGTACTTC
v_gene: TRBV5-6
j_gene: TRBJ2-5
abundance: once
d_gene: TRBD1

CDR3aa: CAISEAKGTEAFF
CDR3nt: TGTGCCATCAGTGAGGCGAAGGGGACTGAAGCTTTCTTT
v_gene: TRBV10-3
j_gene: TRBJ1-1
abundance: few
d_gene: .

CDR3aa: CASTIAGGATQYF
CDR3nt: TGTGCCAGCACCATAGCGGGGGGCGCGACGCAGTATTTT
v_gene: TRBV6-5
j_gene: TRBJ2-3
abundance: .
d_gene: TRBD2

CDR3aa: CAWRTITGANVLTF
CDR3nt: TGTGCCTGGAGAACGATAACAGGGGCCAACGTCCTGACTTTC
v_gene: TRBV30
j_gene: TRBJ2-6
abundance: .
d_gene: .

CDR3aa: CASTSRGFSSGNTIYF
CDR3nt: TGTGCCAGCACCTCCAGGGGATTTAGCTCTGGAAACACCATATATTTT
v_gene: TRBV7-9
j_gene: TRBJ1-3
abundance: .
d_gene: .

CDR3aa: CASSLNSVDRYYGYTF
CDR3nt: TGTGCCAGCAGTCTAAACTCCGTCGACAGGTACTATGGCTACACCTTC
v_gene: TRBV28
j_gene: TRBJ1-2
abundance: .
d_gene: .

CDR3aa: CASSPWTSGRLDEQFF
CDR3nt: TGTGCCAGCAGCCCTTGGACTAGCGGCCGATTGGATGAGCAGTTCTTC
v_gene: TRBV5-6
j_gene: TRBJ2-1
abundance: .
d_gene: TRBD2

CDR3aa: CASSLAGSTDTQYF
CDR3nt: TGCGCCAGCAGCTTGGCGGGAAGCACAGATACGCAGTATTTT
v_gene: TRBV5-1
j_gene: TRBJ2-3
abundance: .
d_gene: .

CDR3aa: CASSLGAGSSYEQYF
CDR3nt: TGTGCCAGCAGTTTGGGGGCAGGGTCCTCCTACGAGCAGTACTTC
v_gene: TRBV28
j_gene: TRBJ2-7
abundance: .
d_gene: .

CDR3aa: CASSPSRTNTGELFF
CDR3nt: TGTGCCAGCAGCCCTAGTAGGACGAACACCGGGGAGCTGTTTTTT
v_gene: TRBV7-2
j_gene: TRBJ2-2
abundance: .
d_gene: .

CDR3aa: CASRGLSSYNEQFF
CDR3nt: TGTGCCAGCAGGGGCTTAAGCTCCTACAATGAGCAGTTCTTC
v_gene: TRBV27
j_gene: TRBJ2-1
abundance: .
d_gene: .

CDR3aa: CASSEGGGYSNQPQHF
CDR3nt: TGTGCCAGCAGTGAGGGAGGCGGATATAGCAATCAGCCCCAGCATTTT
v_gene: TRBV2
j_gene: TRBJ1-5
abundance: .
d_gene: .